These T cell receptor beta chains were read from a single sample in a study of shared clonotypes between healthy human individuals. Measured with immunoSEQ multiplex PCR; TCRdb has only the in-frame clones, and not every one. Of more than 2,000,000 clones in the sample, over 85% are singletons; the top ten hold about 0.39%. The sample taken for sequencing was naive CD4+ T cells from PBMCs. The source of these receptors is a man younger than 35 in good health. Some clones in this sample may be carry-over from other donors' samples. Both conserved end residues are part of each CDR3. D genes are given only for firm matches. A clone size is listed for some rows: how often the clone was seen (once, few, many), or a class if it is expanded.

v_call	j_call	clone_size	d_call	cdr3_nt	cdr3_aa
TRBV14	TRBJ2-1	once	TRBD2	TGTGCCAGCAGCCACGCACGGGAGGGATCGCCCCATGAGCAGTTCTTC	CASSHAREGSPHEQFF
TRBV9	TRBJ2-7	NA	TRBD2	TGTGCCAGCAGCCGACTAGCGAATTTCTACGAGCAGTACTTC	CASSRLANFYEQYF
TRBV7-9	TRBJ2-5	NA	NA	TGTGCCAGCAGCCTAGACGTTGTTAGGTGGGGAGTGAACCAAGAGACCCAGTACTTC	CASSLDVVRWGVNQETQYF
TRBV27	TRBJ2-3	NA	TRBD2	TGTGCCAGCAGTTCTCTAGCGGGAGCAACCACCCTTAGCACAGATACGCAGTATTTT	CASSSLAGATTLSTDTQYF
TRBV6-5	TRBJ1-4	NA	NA	TGTGCCAGCAGTTACTTCGGGGCAACTAATGAAAAACTGTTTTTT	CASSYFGATNEKLFF
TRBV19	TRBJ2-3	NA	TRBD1	TGTGCCAGTAGTATTGGGTCAGGGGGCGTCACAGATACGCAGTATTTT	CASSIGSGGVTDTQYF
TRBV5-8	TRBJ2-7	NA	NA	TGTGCCAGCAGCTTGGCCGGGGGTAACTACGAGCAGTACTTC	CASSLAGGNYEQYF
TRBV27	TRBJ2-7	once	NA	TGTGCCAGCAGATCAGGGGGGGGGACAGCTCTGACCTACGAGCAGTACTTC	CASRSGGGTALTYEQYF
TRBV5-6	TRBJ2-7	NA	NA	TGTGCCAGCAGCCAGCTAGCGACGCACGAGCAGTACTTC	CASSQLATHEQYF
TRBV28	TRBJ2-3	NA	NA	TGTGCCAGCAGTTTCCGTACATACACAGATACGCAGTATTTT	CASSFRTYTDTQYF
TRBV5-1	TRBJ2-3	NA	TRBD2	TGCGCCAGCAGCTTAGGAGGGACTAGCGGCACAGATACGCAGTATTTT	CASSLGGTSGTDTQYF
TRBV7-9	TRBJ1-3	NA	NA	TGTGCCAGCAGCCAGGGCAAGGGAAACACCATATATTTT	CASSQGKGNTIYF
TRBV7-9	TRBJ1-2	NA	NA	TGTGCCAGCAGCTTGGGGGGGCCCTATGGCTACACCTTC	CASSLGGPYGYTF
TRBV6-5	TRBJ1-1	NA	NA	TGTGCCAGCACGGCAGGGCAAGGAACTGAAGCTTTCTTT	CASTAGQGTEAFF
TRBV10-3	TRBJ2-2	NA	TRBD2	TGTGCCATCAGTGAGTTTCGGGGAGGGTTGGACACCGGGGAGCTGTTTTTT	CAISEFRGGLDTGELFF
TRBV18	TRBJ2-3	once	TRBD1	TGTGCCAGCTCACCCCAGGGGGCCGTTGAAGCAGATACGCAGTATTTT	CASSPQGAVEADTQYF
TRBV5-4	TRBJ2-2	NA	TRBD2	TGTGCCAGCAGCCACAGATTAGCGGGAGTAGTCCCCGGGGAGCTGTTTTTT	CASSHRLAGVVPGELFF
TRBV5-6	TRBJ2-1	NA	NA	TGTGCCAGCAGTTCACCGACAGAGCGCTCCTACAATGAGCAGTTCTTC	CASSSPTERSYNEQFF
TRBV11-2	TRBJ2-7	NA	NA	TGTGCCAGCAGCGCCCGATCGGAAGAGCAGTACTTC	CASSARSEEQYF
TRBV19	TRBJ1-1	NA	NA	TGTGCCAGTAGTATGGTTCGGAGGGGCACTGAAGCTTTCTTT	CASSMVRRGTEAFF
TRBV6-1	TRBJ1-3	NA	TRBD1	TGTGCCAGCAGTAGGGACAGTTACTCTGGAAACACCATATATTTT	CASSRDSYSGNTIYF
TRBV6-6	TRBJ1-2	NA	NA	TGTGCCAGCAGCCGGGCAGGGGACTATGGCTACACCTTC	CASSRAGDYGYTF
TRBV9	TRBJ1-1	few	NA	TGTGCCAGCAGCGTAAGAAGTTTGGGTGCAGGAGGCACTGAAGCTTTCTTT	CASSVRSLGAGGTEAFF
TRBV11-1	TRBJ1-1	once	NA	TGTGCCAGCAGCAGACACCCGGGAGCTTTCTTT	CASSRHPGAFF
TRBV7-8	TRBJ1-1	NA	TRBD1	TGTGCCAGCACCCTAGCGTGGACAGGGAACATGAACACTGAAGCTTTCTTT	CASTLAWTGNMNTEAFF
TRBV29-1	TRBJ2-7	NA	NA	TGCAGCGTTGAAGATTCCAAATCCTACGAGCAGTACTTC	CSVEDSKSYEQYF
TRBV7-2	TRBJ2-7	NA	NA	TGTGCCAGCAGCCCGGGACCTTCGGGCGAGCAGTACTTC	CASSPGPSGEQYF
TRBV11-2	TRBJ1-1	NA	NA	TGTGCCAGCAGCTTCGGGGCCCGTGAAGCTTTCTTT	CASSFGAREAFF
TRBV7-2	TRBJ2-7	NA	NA	TGTGCCAGCAGCTCCAGCCAGGGAAAGGCTTACGAGCAGTACTTC	CASSSSQGKAYEQYF
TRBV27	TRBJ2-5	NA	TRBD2	TGTGCCAGCAGGCCTGCCTTAGGTGTTAGCGGGGCCGAGACCCAGTACTTC	CASRPALGVSGAETQYF
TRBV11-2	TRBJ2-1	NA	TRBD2	TGTGCCAGCAGCTCGATACCCGGGGCTAGCGGGGATTACAATGAGCAGTTCTTC	CASSSIPGASGDYNEQFF
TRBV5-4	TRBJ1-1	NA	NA	TGTGCCAGCAGCTTGGGGGGGGCCGGGAACACTGAAGCTTTCTTT	CASSLGGAGNTEAFF
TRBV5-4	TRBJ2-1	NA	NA	TGTGCCAGCAGCTTTGGGGGGGCTAGGTCCTACAATGAGCAGTTCTTC	CASSFGGARSYNEQFF
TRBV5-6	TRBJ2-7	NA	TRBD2	TGTGCCAGCAGCTTTTTGGTGATTAGCGGGCCCTACGAGCAGTACTTC	CASSFLVISGPYEQYF
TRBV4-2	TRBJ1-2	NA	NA	TGTGCCAGCAGCCAAGATCCCCAGGGCCCGGGAGGCTACACCTTC	CASSQDPQGPGGYTF
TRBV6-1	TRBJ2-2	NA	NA	TGTGCCAGCAGTGAAGCGCTGGCCGGGGAGCTGTTTTTT	CASSEALAGELFF
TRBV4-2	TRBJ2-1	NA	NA	TGTGCCAGCAGCCGCGGGAAGGGGGGGGAAGAAGAGCAGTTCTTC	CASSRGKGGEEEQFF
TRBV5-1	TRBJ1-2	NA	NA	TGCGCCAGCAGCTTGACAGGGATCAACTATGGCTACACCTTC	CASSLTGINYGYTF
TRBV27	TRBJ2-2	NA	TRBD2	TGTGCCAGCGGGACTAGCCTGAACACCGGGGAGCTGTTTTTT	CASGTSLNTGELFF
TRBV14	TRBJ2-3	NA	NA	TGTGCCAGCAGCCCCAGCACAGATACGCAGTATTTT	CASSPSTDTQYF
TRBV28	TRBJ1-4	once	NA	TGTGCCAGCAGTTTATGGGGGGCGATTGCCACTAATGAAAAACTGTTTTTT	CASSLWGAIATNEKLFF
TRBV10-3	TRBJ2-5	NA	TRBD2	TGTGCCACCCGGACTAGCAACCAAGAGACCCAGTACTTC	CATRTSNQETQYF
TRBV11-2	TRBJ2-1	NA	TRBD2	TGTGCCAGCAGCCCGTGGACTAGCACCTATGAGCAGTTCTTC	CASSPWTSTYEQFF
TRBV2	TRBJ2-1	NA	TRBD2	TGTGCCAGCAGAGATGGACTAGCGGGGCCGGAGAGCTCCTACAATGAGCAGTTCTTC	CASRDGLAGPESSYNEQFF
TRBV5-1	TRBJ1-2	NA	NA	TGCGCCAGCAGCCCTAAACCGGGAAGCTATGGCTACACCTTC	CASSPKPGSYGYTF
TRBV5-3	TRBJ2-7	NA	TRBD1	TGTGCCAGAGGAAGGACAGGGCTTCCCTCCTACGAGCAGTACTTC	CARGRTGLPSYEQYF
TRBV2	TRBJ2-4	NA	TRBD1	TGTGCCAGCGGGGCGGAACAGGGGGTTCAGTACTTC	CASGAEQGVQYF
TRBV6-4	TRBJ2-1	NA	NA	TGTGCCAGCAGTGAAGGCGGGAACTCCTACAATGAGCAGTTCTTC	CASSEGGNSYNEQFF
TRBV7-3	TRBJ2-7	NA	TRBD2	TGTGCCAGCAGCTCCCTAGCGGGAGCCTACGAGCAGTACTTC	CASSSLAGAYEQYF
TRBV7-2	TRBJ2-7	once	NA	TGTGCCAGCAGCCCCAGGTTGTGGGTCAAAAACGAGCAGTACTTC	CASSPRLWVKNEQYF